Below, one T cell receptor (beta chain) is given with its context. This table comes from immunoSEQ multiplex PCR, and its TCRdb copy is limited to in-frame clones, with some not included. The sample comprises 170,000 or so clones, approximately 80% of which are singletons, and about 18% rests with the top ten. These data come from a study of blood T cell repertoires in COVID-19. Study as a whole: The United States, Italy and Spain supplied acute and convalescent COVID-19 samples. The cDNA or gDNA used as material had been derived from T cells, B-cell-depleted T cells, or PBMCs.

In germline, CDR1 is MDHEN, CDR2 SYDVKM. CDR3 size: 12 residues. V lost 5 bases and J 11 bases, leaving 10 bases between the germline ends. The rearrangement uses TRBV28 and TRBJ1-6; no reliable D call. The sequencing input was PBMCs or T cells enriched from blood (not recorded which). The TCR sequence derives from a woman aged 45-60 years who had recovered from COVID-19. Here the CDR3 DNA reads TGTGCCAGCAGTACCGTCCGGGCACCCCTCCACTTT. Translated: CASSTVRAPLHF.